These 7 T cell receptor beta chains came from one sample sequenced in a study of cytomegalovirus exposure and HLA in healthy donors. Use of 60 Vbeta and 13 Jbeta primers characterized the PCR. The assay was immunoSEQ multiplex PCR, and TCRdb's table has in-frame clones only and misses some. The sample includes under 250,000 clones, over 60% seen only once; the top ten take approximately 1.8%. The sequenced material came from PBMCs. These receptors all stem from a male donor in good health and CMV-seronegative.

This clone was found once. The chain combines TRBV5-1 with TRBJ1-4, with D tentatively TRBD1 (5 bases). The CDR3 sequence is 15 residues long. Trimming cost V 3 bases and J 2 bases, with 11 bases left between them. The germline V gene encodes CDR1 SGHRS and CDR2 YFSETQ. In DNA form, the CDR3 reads TGCGCCAGCAGCTCTGAGGGGAGGACTAATGAAAAACTGTTTTTT. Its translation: CASSSEGRTNEKLFF.

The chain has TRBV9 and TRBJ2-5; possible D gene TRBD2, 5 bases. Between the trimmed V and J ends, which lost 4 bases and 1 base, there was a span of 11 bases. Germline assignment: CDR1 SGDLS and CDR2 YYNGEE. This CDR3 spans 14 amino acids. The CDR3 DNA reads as TGTGCCAGCAGCAAGAGTGGGAGCCAAGAGACCCAGTACTTC. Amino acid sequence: CASSKSGSQETQYF.

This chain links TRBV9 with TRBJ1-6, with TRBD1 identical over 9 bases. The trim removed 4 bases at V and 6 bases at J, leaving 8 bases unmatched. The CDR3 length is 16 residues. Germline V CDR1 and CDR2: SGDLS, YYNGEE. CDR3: CASSLRDRAANSPLHF. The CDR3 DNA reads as TGTGCCAGCAGCTTACGGGACAGGGCCGCTAATTCACCCCTCCACTTT.

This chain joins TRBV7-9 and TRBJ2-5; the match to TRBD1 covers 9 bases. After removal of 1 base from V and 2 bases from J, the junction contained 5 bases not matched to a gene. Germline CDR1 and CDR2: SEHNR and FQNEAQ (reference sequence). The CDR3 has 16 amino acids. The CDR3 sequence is CASSLGSGTGQETQYF. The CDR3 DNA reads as TGTGCCAGCAGCTTAGGATCCGGGACAGGGCAAGAGACCCAGTACTTC. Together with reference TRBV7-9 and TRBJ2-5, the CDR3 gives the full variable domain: DTGVSQNPRHKITKRGQNVTFRCDPISEHNRLYWYRQTLGQGPEFLTYFQNEAQLEKSRLLSDRFSAERPKGSFSTLEIQRTEQGDSAMYLCASSLGSGTGQETQYFGPGTRLLVL.

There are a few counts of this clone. DNA for the CDR3: TGTGCCAGCAGAGAAACAGGGGGAGGGGGCTACACCTTC. It is translated as CASRETGGGGYTF. V is TRBV6-1 and J is TRBJ1-2, with 8 bases fitting TRBD1. The CDR3 is 13 residues long. Germline loops: CDR1 MNHNS, CDR2 SASEGT. V shed 6 bases and J 8 bases; nucleotides not matched to a gene: 8.

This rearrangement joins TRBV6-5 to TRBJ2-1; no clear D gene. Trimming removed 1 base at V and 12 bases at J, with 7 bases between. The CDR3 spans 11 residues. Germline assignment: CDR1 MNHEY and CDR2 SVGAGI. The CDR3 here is CASSYFEVQFF. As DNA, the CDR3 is TGTGCCAGCAGTTACTTCGAGGTGCAGTTCTTC.

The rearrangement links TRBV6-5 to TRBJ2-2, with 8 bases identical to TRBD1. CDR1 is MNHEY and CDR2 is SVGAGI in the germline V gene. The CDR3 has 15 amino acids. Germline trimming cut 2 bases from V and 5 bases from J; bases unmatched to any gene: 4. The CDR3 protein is CASSYPTGVTGELFF. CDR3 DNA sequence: TGTGCCAGCAGTTACCCGACAGGGGTTACCGGGGAGCTGTTTTTT.